The 3 T cell receptor beta chains below all came from one sample that was sequenced in a study of blood T cell repertoires in COVID-19. Sequencing was performed with immunoSEQ multiplex PCR; in TCRdb, only in-frame clones are kept and a portion is missing. This sample carries 150,000 to 200,000 clones, around 89% of them seen once, and the ten largest clones take under 5%. The material sequenced was peripheral blood. The receptor set was obtained from a human donor in a cohort sampled during active COVID-19.

This chain links TRBV5-1 with TRBJ2-7; D not certain. The germline V and J ends were trimmed by 1 base and 0 bases, with 5 bases remaining between them. CDR1 is SGHRS, CDR2 YFSETQ, per germline. The CDR3 extends over 13 amino acids. CDR3 bases: TGCGCCAGCAGCTTGTCTAGCTCCTACGAGCAGTACTTC. Translated, it gives CASSLSSSYEQYF.

V gene TRBV6-2 or TRBV6-3 combines with J gene TRBJ2-1; 7 bases map to TRBD2. The CDR3 consists of 15 residues. J was trimmed by 4 bases and V by 6 bases; bases with no gene match: 9. Germline V gene lookup returns CDR1 MNHEY and CDR2 SVGEGT. The CDR3 protein is CASSPGREWYNEQFF. CDR3 sequence (DNA): TGTGCCAGCAGCCCTGGGCGGGAGTGGTACAATGAGCAGTTCTTC.

The chain joins TRBV10-3 to TRBJ2-2; TRBD2 aligns across 7 bases. Trimming at V came to 10 bases and at J to 0 bases, leaving 8 bases not matched to a gene. Germline loops: CDR1 ENHRY, CDR2 SYGVKD. The CDR3 covers 15 residues. The CDR3 protein is CATTLAGANTGELFF. DNA for the CDR3: TGTGCCACCACTCTGGCGGGAGCGAACACCGGGGAGCTGTTTTTT.